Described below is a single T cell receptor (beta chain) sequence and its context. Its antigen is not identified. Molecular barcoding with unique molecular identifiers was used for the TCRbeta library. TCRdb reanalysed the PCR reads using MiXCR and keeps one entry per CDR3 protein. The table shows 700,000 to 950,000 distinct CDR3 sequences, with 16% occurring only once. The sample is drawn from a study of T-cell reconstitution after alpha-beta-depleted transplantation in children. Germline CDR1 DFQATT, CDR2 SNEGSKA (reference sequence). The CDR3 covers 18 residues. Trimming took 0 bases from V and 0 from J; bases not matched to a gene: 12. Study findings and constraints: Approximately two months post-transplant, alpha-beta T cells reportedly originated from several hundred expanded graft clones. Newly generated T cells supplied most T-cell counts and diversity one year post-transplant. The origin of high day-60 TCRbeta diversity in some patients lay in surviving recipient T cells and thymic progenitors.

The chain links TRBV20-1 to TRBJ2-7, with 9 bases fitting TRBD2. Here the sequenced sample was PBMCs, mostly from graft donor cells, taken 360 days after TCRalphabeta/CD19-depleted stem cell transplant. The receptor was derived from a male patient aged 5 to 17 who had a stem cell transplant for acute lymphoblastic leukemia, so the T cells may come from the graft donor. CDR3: CSARDGEGLAGSSYEQYF. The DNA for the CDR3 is TGCAGTGCTAGAGATGGGGAGGGGCTAGCGGGGAGCTCCTACGAGCAGTACTTC.